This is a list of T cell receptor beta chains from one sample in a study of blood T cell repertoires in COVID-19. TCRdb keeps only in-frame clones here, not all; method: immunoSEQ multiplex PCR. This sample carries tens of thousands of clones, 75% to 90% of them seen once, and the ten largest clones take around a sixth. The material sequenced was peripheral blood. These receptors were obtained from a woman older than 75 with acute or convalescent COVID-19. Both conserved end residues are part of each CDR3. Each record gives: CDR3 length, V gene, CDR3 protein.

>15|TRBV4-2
CASSQAARGDEKLFF
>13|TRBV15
CATKSYYTGELFF
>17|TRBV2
CASSGTGMAATNEKLFF
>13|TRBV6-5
CASMDRRNTEAFF
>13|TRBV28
CASRDRGNYGYTF
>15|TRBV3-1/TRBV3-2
CASTGGGANNSPLHF
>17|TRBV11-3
CASSLGAKDWGNNEQFF
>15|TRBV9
CASSLLGGGLDEQFF
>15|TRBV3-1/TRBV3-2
CASSQVGQNTGELFF
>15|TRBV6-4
CASSGPGHRLRVQYF
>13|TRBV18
CASSPWRGETQYF
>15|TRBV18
CASSPVTRVNTEAFF
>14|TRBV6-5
CASSTDRGPSPLHF
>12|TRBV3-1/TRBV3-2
CASSQDSPEAFF
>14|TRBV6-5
CASSRGQGVTEAFF
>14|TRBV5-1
CASSLAGSTYGYTF
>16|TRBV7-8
CASSSLRQVKTYEQYF
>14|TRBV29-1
CSARRQGTGGEAFF
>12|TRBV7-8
CASSRVGAEAFF
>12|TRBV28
CASSLGGFGYTF
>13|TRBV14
CASSQGPTGELFF
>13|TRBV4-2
CASRDSKEDTQYF
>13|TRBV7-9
CAGLTGGAEKLFF
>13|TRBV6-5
CASSGDKHQPQHF
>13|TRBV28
CASSRRVPYEQYF
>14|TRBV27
CASSLPGNEETQYF
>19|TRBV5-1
CASSFAQGQLSSGANVLTF
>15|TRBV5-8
CASSKDRGVADTQYF
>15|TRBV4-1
CASSHAQGGSVEQYF
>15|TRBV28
CASSPGVFTSYEQYF
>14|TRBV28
CASSLFAGAGEQYF
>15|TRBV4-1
CASSIWTGGSYEQYF
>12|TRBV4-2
CASSQDRRSYTF
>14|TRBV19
CASSMGGIYNEQFF
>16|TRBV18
CASSPPTGRANYGYTF
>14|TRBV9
CASSPGHLGETQYF
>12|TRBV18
CASSPRGETQYF
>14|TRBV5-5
CASSRGQGAYGYTF
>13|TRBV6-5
CASSPDRASPLHF
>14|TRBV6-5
CASSYAGANTEAFF
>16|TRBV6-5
CASSYSNSGGPYEQYF
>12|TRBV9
CASSVEVRDWNF
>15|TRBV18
CASSPRAGAMDTQYF
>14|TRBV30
CAWGDSPTNEKLFF
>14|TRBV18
CASSRQGVNEKLFF
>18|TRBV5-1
CASSLVGRGQGNTDTQYF
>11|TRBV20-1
CSARVLNEQFF
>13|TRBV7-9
CASSPPLQVEAFF
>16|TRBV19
CASSTASGLSGNTIYF
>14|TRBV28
CASSPPTTVNEAFF
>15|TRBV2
CASRTGTGGNYGYTF
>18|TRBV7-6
CASSSGQGRLAYGTEAFF
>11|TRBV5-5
CASSPQETQYF
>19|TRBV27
CASSFWGGTSGIRGDTQYF
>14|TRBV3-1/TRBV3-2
CASSQFTGGNEQFF
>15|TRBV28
CASSRGTGGNQPQHF
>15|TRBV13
CASSLPGGGSYEQYF
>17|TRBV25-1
CASSEAPRAGVSYEQYF
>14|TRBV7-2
CASSLVGMNTEAFF